The sample holds one count of the clone carrying this T cell receptor (beta chain). Its antigen is undetermined. Germline V gene sequence: CDR1 MGHDK, CDR2 SYGVNS. This CDR3 is 16 amino acids long. Trimming removed 3 bases at V and 2 bases at J, with 17 bases between. This sample is drawn from a study of T cell responses to AZD1222 COVID-19 vaccine. Only in-frame clones appear in the TCRdb table, and some are missing; sequencing was by immunoSEQ multiplex PCR. The sample consists of 60,000 to 95,000 clones, around 87% of them appearing once. Study-level points and caveats: Recipients of AZD1222 seropositive at baseline numbered only five or six.

This sequence was found in an adult who received the AZD1222 COVID-19 vaccine. The chain is built from TRBV25-1 and TRBJ2-7; D may match TRBD1 or TRBD2 (5 bases each). Here the sequenced sample was peripheral blood, taken 28 days after the second AZD1222 dose. DNA for the CDR3: TGTGCCAGCAGTGACTCCCGGGACGGACCTCCCTACGAGCAGTACTTC. It specifies CASSDSRDGPPYEQYF.